Listed below are T cell receptor beta chains from one sample, sequenced in a study of blood T cells in healthy people across ages. TCRdb re-analysed the 5' RACE reads in MiXCR, keeping a single row per CDR3 protein. The sample has roughly 830,000 distinct CDR3 sequences; approximately 67% are singletons. The sample was blood. These receptors came from a man aged 25-45 years in good health. Each CDR3 is given with its conserved first and last residue. Fields, in order: J gene, V gene, D gene, clone size, CDR3 protein, CDR3 DNA. A D gene is named only where the DNA matches it firmly. Where a row states a size, it is once, few, many or the class of an expanded clone; other rows omit it.

TRBJ1-2,TRBV10-3,TRBD1,NA,CAISLWTGVDYGYTF,TGTGCCATCAGTCTTTGGACAGGTGTAGACTATGGCTACACCTTC
TRBJ2-7,TRBV9,NA,few,CASSVEQGSVHEQYF,TGTGCCAGCAGCGTAGAGCAGGGTTCCGTCCACGAGCAGTACTTC
TRBJ2-7,TRBV7-2,TRBD2,NA,CASSSGLAYSYEQYF,TGTGCCAGCAGCTCCGGACTAGCGTACTCCTACGAGCAGTACTTC
TRBJ1-2,TRBV6-5,TRBD1,few,CASSFFDGTGVFYGYTF,TGTGCCAGCAGTTTCTTTGACGGGACAGGGGTCTTCTATGGCTACACCTTC
TRBJ1-6,TRBV2,NA,NA,CASSFYGPSEGSPLHF,TGTGCCAGCAGTTTTTACGGGCCTTCCGAGGGTTCACCCCTCCACTTT
TRBJ2-7,TRBV9,TRBD1,NA,CASSAGTDSYEQYF,TGTGCCAGCAGCGCCGGGACAGACTCCTACGAGCAGTACTTC
TRBJ2-3,TRBV4-2,NA,NA,CASSQRADVGGPDTQYF,TGTGCCAGCAGCCAAAGGGCCGATGTTGGGGGTCCAGATACGCAGTATTTT
TRBJ2-5,TRBV29-1,NA,NA,CSVEGAVGQETQYF,TGCAGCGTTGAAGGTGCAGTGGGTCAAGAGACCCAGTACTTC
TRBJ2-1,TRBV7-9,NA,NA,CATRVTANEQFF,TGTGCCACCCGAGTTACAGCAAATGAGCAGTTCTTC
TRBJ2-3,TRBV7-2,TRBD2,NA,CASSHRLAGPDTQYF,TGTGCCAGCAGCCACCGGCTAGCGGGGCCAGATACGCAGTATTTT
TRBJ1-2,TRBV9,NA,NA,CASSVDSGGYTF,TGTGCCAGCAGCGTAGACTCTGGTGGCTACACCTTC
TRBJ2-3,TRBV29-1,NA,few,CSVTGGVATPDTQYF,TGCAGCGTTACAGGTGGGGTAGCGACGCCAGATACGCAGTATTTT
TRBJ1-2,TRBV12-3/TRBV12-4,TRBD1,once,CASSLGTGENYGYTF,TGTGCCAGCAGTCTTGGGACAGGGGAAAACTATGGCTACACCTTC
TRBJ1-1,TRBV28,TRBD1,NA,CASSQTGDTEAFF,TGTGCCAGCAGTCAGACAGGGGACACTGAAGCTTTCTTT
TRBJ2-5,TRBV20-1,NA,many,CSAKTGRGRETQYF,TGCAGTGCTAAGACAGGGAGGGGACGAGAGACCCAGTACTTC
TRBJ2-1,TRBV4-2,TRBD2,once,CASSQGGGFYNEQFF,TGTGCCAGCAGCCAAGGCGGGGGGTTTTACAATGAGCAGTTCTTC
TRBJ1-1,TRBV20-1,NA,NA,CSAREGAWGAFF,TGCAGTGCTAGAGAGGGAGCATGGGGAGCTTTCTTT
TRBJ1-6,TRBV13,NA,NA,CASSLDRSTPLHF,TGTGCCAGCAGCTTAGACAGATCTACACCCCTCCACTTT